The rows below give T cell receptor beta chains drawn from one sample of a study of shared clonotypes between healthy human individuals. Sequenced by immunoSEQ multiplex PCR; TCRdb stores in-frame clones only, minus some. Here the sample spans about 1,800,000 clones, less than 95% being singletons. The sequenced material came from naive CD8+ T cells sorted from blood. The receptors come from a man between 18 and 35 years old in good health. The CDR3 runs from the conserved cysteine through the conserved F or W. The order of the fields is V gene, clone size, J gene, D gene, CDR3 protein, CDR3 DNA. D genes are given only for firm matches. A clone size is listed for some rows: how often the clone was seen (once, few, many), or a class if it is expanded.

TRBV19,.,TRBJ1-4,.,CASSTLPGRSKGNEKLFF,TGTGCCAGTAGCACACTCCCGGGACGGTCGAAGGGTAATGAAAAACTGTTTTTT
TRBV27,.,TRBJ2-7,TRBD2,CASSFSSGGQNEQYF,TGTGCCAGCAGTTTTTCTAGCGGGGGGCAAAATGAGCAGTACTTC
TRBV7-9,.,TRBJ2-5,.,CASSLGLQGGNQETQYF,TGTGCCAGCAGCTTGGGTCTGCAGGGGGGAAATCAAGAGACCCAGTACTTC
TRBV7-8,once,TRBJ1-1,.,CASSLDWETSPEAFF,TGTGCCAGCAGCTTAGATTGGGAGACTTCCCCTGAAGCTTTCTTT
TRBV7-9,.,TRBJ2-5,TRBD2,CASSTTSGRAAETQYF,TGTGCCAGCAGCACGACTAGCGGGAGGGCCGCGGAGACCCAGTACTTC
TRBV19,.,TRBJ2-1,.,CASSRGTLGNEQFF,TGTGCCAGTAGTAGAGGGACTCTGGGCAATGAGCAGTTCTTC
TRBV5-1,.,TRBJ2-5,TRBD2,CASSPGLAGVQETQYF,TGCGCCAGCAGCCCGGGACTAGCGGGAGTCCAAGAGACCCAGTACTTC
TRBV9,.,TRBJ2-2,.,CASSLGGNTGELFF,TGTGCCAGCAGCCTGGGGGGGAACACCGGGGAGCTGTTTTTT
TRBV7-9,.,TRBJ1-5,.,CASSIYDQPQHF,TGTGCCAGCAGCATTTACGATCAGCCCCAGCATTTT
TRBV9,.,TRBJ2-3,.,CASSVGGGPTDTQYF,TGTGCCAGCAGCGTAGGGGGGGGCCCCACAGATACGCAGTATTTT
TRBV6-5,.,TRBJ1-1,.,CASSYVPNTEAFF,TGTGCCAGCAGTTACGTCCCGAACACTGAAGCTTTCTTT
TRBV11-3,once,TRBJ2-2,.,CASSFSHTGELFF,TGTGCCAGCAGCTTCTCCCACACCGGGGAGCTGTTTTTT
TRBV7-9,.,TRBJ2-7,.,CASSPADREVYEQYF,TGTGCCAGCAGCCCTGCCGACAGGGAGGTGTACGAGCAGTACTTC
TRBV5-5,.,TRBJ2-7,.,CASSLDPGAYEQYF,TGTGCCAGCAGCTTGGACCCGGGGGCTTACGAGCAGTACTTC
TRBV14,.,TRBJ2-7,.,CASSQDSGFVGVRSEQYF,TGTGCCAGCAGCCAAGATTCTGGCTTTGTGGGGGTTCGGTCCGAGCAGTACTTC
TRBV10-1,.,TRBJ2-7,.,CASSESTAVNEQYF,TGCGCCAGCAGTGAGTCGACAGCTGTAAACGAGCAGTACTTC
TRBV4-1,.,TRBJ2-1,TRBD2,CASSQPATSGDYNEQFF,TGCGCCAGCAGTCAACCAGCGACTAGCGGAGACTACAATGAGCAGTTCTTC
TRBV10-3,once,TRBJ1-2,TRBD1,CAIRDRAGGYTF,TGTGCCATCAGGGACAGGGCGGGGGGCTACACCTTC
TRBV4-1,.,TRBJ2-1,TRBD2,CASSLAGQDEQFF,TGCGCCAGCAGTTTAGCGGGCCAGGATGAGCAGTTCTTC
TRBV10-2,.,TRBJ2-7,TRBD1,CASAGTGSHEQYF,TGCGCCAGCGCCGGGACAGGGAGCCACGAGCAGTACTTC
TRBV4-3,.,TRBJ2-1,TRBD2,CASSQESSGSSYNEQFF,TGCGCCAGCAGCCAAGAGTCTAGCGGGAGCTCCTACAATGAGCAGTTCTTC
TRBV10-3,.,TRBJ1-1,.,CAISDAGAFMNTEAFF,TGTGCCATCAGCGACGCCGGGGCCTTCATGAACACTGAAGCTTTCTTT
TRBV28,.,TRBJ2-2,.,CASSSPLELFF,TGTGCCAGCAGTTCCCCCCTTGAGCTGTTTTTT